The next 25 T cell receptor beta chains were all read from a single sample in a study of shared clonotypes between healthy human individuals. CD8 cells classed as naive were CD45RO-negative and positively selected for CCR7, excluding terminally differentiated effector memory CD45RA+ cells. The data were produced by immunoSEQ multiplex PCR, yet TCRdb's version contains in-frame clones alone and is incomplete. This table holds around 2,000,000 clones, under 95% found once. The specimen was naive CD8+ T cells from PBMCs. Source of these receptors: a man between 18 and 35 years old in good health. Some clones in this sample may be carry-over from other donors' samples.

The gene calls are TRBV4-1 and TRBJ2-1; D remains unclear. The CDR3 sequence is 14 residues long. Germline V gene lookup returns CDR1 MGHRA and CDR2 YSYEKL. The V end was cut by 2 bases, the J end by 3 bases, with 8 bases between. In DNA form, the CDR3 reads TGCGCCAGCAGCCAACTGCATATCTACAATGAGCAGTTCTTC. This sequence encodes CASSQLHIYNEQFF.

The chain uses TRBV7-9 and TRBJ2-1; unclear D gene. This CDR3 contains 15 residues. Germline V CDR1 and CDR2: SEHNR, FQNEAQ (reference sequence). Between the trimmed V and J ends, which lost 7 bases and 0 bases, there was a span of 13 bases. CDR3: CASMRSSPSYNEQFF. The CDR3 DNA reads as TGTGCCAGCATGAGAAGCTCCCCCTCCTACAATGAGCAGTTCTTC.

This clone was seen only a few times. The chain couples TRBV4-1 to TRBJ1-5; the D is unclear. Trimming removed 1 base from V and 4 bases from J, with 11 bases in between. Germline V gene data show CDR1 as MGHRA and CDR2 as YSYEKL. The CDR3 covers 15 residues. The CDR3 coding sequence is TGCGCCAGCAGCCAAGCTATCGGGGTTAATCAGCCCCAGCATTTT. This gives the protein CASSQAIGVNQPQHF.

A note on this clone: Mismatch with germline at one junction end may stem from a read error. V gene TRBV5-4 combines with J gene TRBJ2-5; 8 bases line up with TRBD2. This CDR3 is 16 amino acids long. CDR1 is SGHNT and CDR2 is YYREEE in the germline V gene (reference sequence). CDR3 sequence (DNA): TGCGCCAGCAGCCAAGCTCCCGGGGGGGCCCAAGAGACCCAGTACTTC. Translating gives CASSQAPGGAQETQYF.

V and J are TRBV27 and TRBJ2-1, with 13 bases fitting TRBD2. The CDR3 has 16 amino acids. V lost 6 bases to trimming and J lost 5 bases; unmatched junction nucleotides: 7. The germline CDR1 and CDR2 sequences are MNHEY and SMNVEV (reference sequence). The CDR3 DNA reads TGTGCCAGCAGACCGCAACTAGCGGGAGGGGACAATGAGCAGTTCTTC. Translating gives CASRPQLAGGDNEQFF.

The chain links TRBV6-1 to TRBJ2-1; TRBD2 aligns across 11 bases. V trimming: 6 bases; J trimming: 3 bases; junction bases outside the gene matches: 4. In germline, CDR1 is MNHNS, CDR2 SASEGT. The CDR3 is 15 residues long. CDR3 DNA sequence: TGTGCCAGCAGCACGGGACTAGCGGTCTACAATGAGCAGTTCTTC. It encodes CASSTGLAVYNEQFF.

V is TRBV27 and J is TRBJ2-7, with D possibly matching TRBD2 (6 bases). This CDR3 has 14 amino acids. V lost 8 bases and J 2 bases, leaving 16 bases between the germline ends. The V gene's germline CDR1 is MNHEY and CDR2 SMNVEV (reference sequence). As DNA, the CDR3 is TGTGCCAGCCGTCGCGGCCGGAGGGCCTACGAGCAGTACTTC. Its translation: CASRRGRRAYEQYF.

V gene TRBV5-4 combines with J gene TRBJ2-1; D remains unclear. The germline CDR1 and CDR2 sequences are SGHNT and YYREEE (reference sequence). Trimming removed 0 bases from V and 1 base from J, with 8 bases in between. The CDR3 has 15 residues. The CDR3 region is CASSLGWKSYNEQFF. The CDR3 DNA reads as TGTGCCAGCAGCTTGGGGTGGAAATCCTACAATGAGCAGTTCTTC.

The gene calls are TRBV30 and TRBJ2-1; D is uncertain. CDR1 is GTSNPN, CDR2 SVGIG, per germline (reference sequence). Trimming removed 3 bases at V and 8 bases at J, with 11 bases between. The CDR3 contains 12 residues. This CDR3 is CAWSPGGYEQFF. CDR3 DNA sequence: TGTGCCTGGAGCCCGGGTGGGTATGAGCAGTTCTTC.

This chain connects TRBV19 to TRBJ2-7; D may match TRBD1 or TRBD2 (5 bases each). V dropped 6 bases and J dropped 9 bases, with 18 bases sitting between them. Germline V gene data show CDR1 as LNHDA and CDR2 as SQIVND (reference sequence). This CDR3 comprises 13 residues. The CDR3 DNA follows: TGTGCCAGTAGCGATAGGTGGGGGATCGGGCAGTACTTC. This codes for CASSDRWGIGQYF.

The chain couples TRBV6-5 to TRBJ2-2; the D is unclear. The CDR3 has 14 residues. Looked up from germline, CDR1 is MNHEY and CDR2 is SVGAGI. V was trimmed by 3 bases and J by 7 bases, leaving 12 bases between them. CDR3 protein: CASSYRRTDGELFF. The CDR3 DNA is TGTGCCAGCAGTTATCGACGAACGGACGGGGAGCTGTTTTTT.

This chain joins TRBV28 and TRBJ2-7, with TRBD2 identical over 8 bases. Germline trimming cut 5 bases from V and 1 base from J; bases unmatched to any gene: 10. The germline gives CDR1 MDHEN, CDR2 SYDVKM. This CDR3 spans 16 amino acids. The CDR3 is CASSGAIAGPSYEQYF. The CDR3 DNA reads TGTGCCAGCAGTGGAGCCATAGCGGGACCTTCCTACGAGCAGTACTTC.

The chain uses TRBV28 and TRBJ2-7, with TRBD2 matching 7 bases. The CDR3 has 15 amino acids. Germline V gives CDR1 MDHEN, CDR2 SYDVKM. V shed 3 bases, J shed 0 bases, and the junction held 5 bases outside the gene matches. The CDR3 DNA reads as TGTGCCAGCAGTTTCATCGGGGGGAGCTCCTACGAGCAGTACTTC. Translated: CASSFIGGSSYEQYF.

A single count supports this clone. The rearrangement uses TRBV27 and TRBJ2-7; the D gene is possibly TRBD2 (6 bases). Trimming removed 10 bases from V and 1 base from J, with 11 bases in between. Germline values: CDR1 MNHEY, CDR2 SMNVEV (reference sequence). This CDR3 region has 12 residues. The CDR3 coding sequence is TGTGCCACCGGGACTGATTCCTACGAGCAGTACTTC. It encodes CATGTDSYEQYF.

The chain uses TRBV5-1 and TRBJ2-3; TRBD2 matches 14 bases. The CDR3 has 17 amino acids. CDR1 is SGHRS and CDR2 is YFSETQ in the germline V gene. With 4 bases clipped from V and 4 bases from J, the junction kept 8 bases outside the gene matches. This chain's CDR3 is CASSQTTSGRAADTQYF. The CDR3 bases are TGCGCCAGCAGCCAGACGACTAGCGGGAGGGCTGCAGATACGCAGTATTTT.

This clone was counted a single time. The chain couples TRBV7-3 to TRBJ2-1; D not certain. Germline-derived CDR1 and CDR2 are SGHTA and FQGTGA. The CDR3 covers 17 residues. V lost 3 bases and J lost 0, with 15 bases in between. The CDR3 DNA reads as TGTGCCAGCAGCTTGTATTCAGGACCCAACTCCTACAATGAGCAGTTCTTC. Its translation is CASSLYSGPNSYNEQFF.

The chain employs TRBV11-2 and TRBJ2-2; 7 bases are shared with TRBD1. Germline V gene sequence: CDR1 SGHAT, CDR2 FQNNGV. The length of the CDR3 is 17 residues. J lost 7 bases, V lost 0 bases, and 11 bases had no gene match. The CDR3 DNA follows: TGTGCCAGCAGCTTAGACCCCGGGACAGATGGAATCGGGGAGCTGTTTTTT. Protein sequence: CASSLDPGTDGIGELFF. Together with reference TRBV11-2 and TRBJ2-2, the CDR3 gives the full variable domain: EAGVAQSPRYKIIEKRQSVAFWCNPISGHATLYWYQQILGQGPKLLIQFQNNGVVDDSQLPKDRFSAERLKGVDSTLKIQPAKLEDSAVYLCASSLDPGTDGIGELFFGEGSRLTVL.

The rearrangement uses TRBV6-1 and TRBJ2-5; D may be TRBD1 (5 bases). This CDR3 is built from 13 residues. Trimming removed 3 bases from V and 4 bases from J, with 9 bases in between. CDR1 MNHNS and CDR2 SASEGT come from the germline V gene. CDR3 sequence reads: CASSDRVAETQYF. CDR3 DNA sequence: TGTGCCAGCAGTGACAGGGTGGCAGAGACCCAGTACTTC.

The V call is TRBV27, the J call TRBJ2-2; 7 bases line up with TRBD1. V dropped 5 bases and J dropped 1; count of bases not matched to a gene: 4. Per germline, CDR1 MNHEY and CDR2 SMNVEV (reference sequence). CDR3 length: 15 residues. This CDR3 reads CASSHRQGNTGELFF. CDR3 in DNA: TGTGCCAGCAGTCATCGACAGGGGAACACCGGGGAGCTGTTTTTT.

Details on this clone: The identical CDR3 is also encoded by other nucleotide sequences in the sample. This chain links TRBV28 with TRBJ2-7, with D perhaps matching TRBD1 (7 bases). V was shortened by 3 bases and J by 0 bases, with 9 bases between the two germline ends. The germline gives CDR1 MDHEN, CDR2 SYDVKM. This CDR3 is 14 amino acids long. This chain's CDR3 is CASSFQGGSYEQYF. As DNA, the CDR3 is TGTGCCAGCAGTTTCCAGGGGGGCTCCTACGAGCAGTACTTC.

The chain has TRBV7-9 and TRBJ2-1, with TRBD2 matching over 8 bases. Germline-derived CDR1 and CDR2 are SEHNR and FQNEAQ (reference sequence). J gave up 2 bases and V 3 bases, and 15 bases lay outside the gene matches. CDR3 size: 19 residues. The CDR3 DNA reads TGTGCCAGCAGCTTCACCCTTGATAGCGGGACGCAAACCTACAATGAGCAGTTCTTC. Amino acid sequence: CASSFTLDSGTQTYNEQFF.

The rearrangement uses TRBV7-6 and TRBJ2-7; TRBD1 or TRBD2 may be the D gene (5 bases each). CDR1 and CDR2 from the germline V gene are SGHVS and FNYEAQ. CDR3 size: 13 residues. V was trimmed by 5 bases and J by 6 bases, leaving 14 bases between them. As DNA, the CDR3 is TGTGCCAGCAGCCTCGAGGGGCGGACCGAGCAGTACTTC. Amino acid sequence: CASSLEGRTEQYF.

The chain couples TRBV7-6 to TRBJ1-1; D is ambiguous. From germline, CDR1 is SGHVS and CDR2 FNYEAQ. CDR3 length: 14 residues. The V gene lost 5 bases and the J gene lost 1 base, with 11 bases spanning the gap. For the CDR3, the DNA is TGTGCCAGCAGCCCAGCGGGAGGGAACACTGAAGCTTTCTTT. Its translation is CASSPAGGNTEAFF.

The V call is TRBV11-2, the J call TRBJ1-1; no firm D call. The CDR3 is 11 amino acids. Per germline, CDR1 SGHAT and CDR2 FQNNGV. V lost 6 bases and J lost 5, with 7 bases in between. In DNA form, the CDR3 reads TGTGCCAGCAGTCGGGGTACTGAAGCTTTCTTT. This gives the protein CASSRGTEAFF. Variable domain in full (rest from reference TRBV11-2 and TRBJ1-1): EAGVAQSPRYKIIEKRQSVAFWCNPISGHATLYWYQQILGQGPKLLIQFQNNGVVDDSQLPKDRFSAERLKGVDSTLKIQPAKLEDSAVYLCASSRGTEAFFGQGTRLTVV.

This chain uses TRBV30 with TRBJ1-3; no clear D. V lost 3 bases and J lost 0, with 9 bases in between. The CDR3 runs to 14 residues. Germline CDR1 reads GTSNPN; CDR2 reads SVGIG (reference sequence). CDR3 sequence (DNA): TGTGCCTGGAGCCCCCCAATCTCTGGAAACACCATATATTTT. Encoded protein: CAWSPPISGNTIYF.